The 20 T cell receptor beta chains given below trace back to one sample, sequenced in a study of shared clonotypes between healthy human individuals. The assay was immunoSEQ multiplex PCR, and TCRdb's table has in-frame clones only and misses some. In the table there are approximately 400,000 clones, 96% of which are singletons. Sequencing was carried out using memory CD8+ T cells sorted from blood. Subset given: CD45RO+ cells pooled with CCR7-negative TemRA cells. These receptors were obtained from a man aged 25 to 45 in good health.

The chain links TRBV28 to TRBJ1-1; TRBD1 matches 10 bases. CDR1 and CDR2 from the germline V gene are MDHEN and SYDVKM. This CDR3 spans 15 amino acids. J lost 2 bases, V lost 6 bases, and 6 bases had no gene match. CDR3 in DNA: TGTGCCAGCAGGACAGGGGGCCTTCCCAACACTGAAGCTTTCTTT. This codes for CASRTGGLPNTEAFF.

The chain combines TRBV5-8 with TRBJ1-2; possibly TRBD1 for D (6 bases). CDR1 and CDR2 from the germline V gene are SGHTS and YDEGEE. V lost 1 base and J 7 bases, leaving 17 bases between the germline ends. The CDR3 has 15 amino acids. CDR3 bases: TGTGCCAGCAGCTTGCTGGGGGCGCGAGGGGTTGGCTACACCTTC. Amino acid sequence: CASSLLGARGVGYTF.

The chain employs TRBV10-2 and TRBJ2-1; 7 positions agree with TRBD2. From germline, CDR1 is WSHSY and CDR2 SAAADI. V dropped 10 bases and J dropped 8; count of bases not matched to a gene: 11. The CDR3 spans 13 residues. In DNA form, the CDR3 reads TGCGCCACCTCGCTGGGCGGGAGTCATGAGCAGTTCTTC. This encodes CATSLGGSHEQFF.

V gene TRBV27 combines with J gene TRBJ1-4, with 8 bases aligning to TRBD1. There are 14 residues in the CDR3. Unmatched junction bases numbered 0, after V lost 5 bases and J lost 1 base. CDR1 is MNHEY and CDR2 is SMNVEV in the germline V gene (reference sequence). The CDR3, as DNA: TGTGCCAGCAGTACAGGGGGAACTAATGAAAAACTGTTTTTT. This sequence encodes CASSTGGTNEKLFF. The variable domain in full, completed from reference TRBV27 and TRBJ1-4, reads EAQVTQNPRYLITVTGKKLTVTCSQNMNHEYMSWYRQDPGLGLRQIYYSMNVEVTDKGDVPEGYKVSRKEKRNFPLILESPSPNQTSLYFCASSTGGTNEKLFFGSGTQLSVL.

The chain couples TRBV13 to TRBJ2-7; the match to TRBD1 covers 10 bases. The germline gives CDR1 PRHDT, CDR2 FYEKMQ (reference sequence). Unmatched junction bases numbered 6, after V lost 5 bases and J lost 5 bases. The CDR3 covers 14 residues. The CDR3 here is CASSEDRGLNEQYF. The CDR3 nucleotides read TGTGCCAGCAGCGAAGACAGGGGGCTCAACGAGCAGTACTTC.

The chain joins TRBV6-5 to TRBJ2-4; 8 bases match TRBD1. Germline CDR1 and CDR2: MNHEY and SVGAGI. The CDR3 totals 14 residues. V was clipped by 5 bases and J by 5 bases; unmatched bases: 5. The CDR3 is CASSGGTGQNIQYF. The DNA of the CDR3 is TGTGCCAGCAGTGGAGGGACAGGCCAAAACATTCAGTACTTC.

This clone was seen only once. The chain links TRBV19 to TRBJ2-2; TRBD1 matches at 7 bases. The V gene's germline CDR1 is LNHDA and CDR2 SQIVND (reference sequence). After removal of 3 bases from V and 3 bases from J, the junction contained 7 bases not matched to a gene. CDR3 size: 16 residues. The CDR3 sequence: CASSIPTGSHTGELFF. CDR3 bases: TGTGCCAGTAGTATCCCGACAGGGAGTCACACCGGGGAGCTGTTTTTT.

The count of this clone is one. The chain joins TRBV7-8 to TRBJ1-1; weak D call: TRBD1 (5 bases). V lost 7 bases to trimming and J lost 1 base, with 13 bases between them. Per the germline V gene, CDR1 is SGHVS and CDR2 is FQNEAQ. The CDR3 is 14 residues long. This CDR3 is CASNKRGPNTEAFF. The CDR3 coding sequence is TGTGCCAGCAACAAGAGGGGCCCGAACACTGAAGCTTTCTTT.

CDR3 loop: CASSLPWGSDEQYF. In DNA form, the CDR3 reads TGTGCCAGCAGCTTACCCTGGGGATCGGACGAGCAGTACTTC. This chain uses TRBV5-4 with TRBJ2-7; D unclear. V lost 2 bases and J 5 bases, leaving 14 bases between the germline ends. CDR3 length equals 14 residues. The germline V gene encodes CDR1 SGHNT and CDR2 YYREEE (reference sequence).

This clone was counted once. The chain combines TRBV27 with TRBJ2-2, with 10 positions matching TRBD2. Trimming cost V 5 bases and J 3 bases; bases outside gene matches: 12. CDR1 and CDR2 from the germline V gene are MNHEY and SMNVEV (reference sequence). The CDR3 extends over 18 amino acids. DNA of the CDR3: TGTGCCAGCAGTGGGGAGACAAGCGGGAGGGCCGACACCGGGGAGCTGTTTTTT. It is translated as CASSGETSGRADTGELFF.

This chain links TRBV5-1 with TRBJ2-3; TRBD2 matches 10 bases. Germline CDR1 is SGHRS and CDR2 is YFSETQ. The trim removed 1 base at V and 5 bases at J, leaving 4 bases unmatched. The CDR3 is 15 residues long. The CDR3 reads CASSLLAGVLDTQYF. DNA of the CDR3: TGCGCCAGCAGCTTGCTAGCGGGAGTTTTAGATACGCAGTATTTT.

The chain uses TRBV7-9 and TRBJ1-2; 8 bases fit TRBD1. This CDR3 comprises 12 residues. Germline V gene data show CDR1 as SEHNR and CDR2 as FQNEAQ (reference sequence). V was pared by 11 bases and J by 6 bases, with 8 bases of the junction left unmatched. The CDR3 loop is CACNRGEDGYTF. The DNA of the CDR3 is TGTGCCTGCAACAGGGGGGAGGATGGCTACACCTTC.

The chain recombines TRBV29-1 with TRBJ2-1, with TRBD2 matching over 8 bases. CDR3 size: 12 residues. Germline CDR1 is SQVTM and CDR2 is ANQGSEA. J gave up 6 bases and V 6 bases, and 4 bases lay outside the gene matches. CDR3 sequence: CSVVGRANEQFF. As DNA, the CDR3 is TGCAGCGTAGTCGGGAGGGCCAATGAGCAGTTCTTC.

The chain employs TRBV28 and TRBJ2-5, with 8 bases lining up with TRBD1. Trimming cost V 8 bases and J 5 bases; bases outside gene matches: 10. The CDR3 runs 14 residues. Germline V gene lookup returns CDR1 MDHEN and CDR2 SYDVKM. CDR3 sequence reads: CASRPGGVWETQYF. The CDR3 nucleotides read TGTGCCAGCCGCCCAGGGGGCGTTTGGGAGACCCAGTACTTC.

This clone appeared once. This CDR3 reads CASSPIGGYEQYF. DNA for the CDR3: TGTGCCAGCAGCCCAATCGGGGGTTACGAGCAGTACTTC. This sequence joins TRBV14 and TRBJ2-7, with D possibly TRBD2 on 6 matching bases. This CDR3 contains 13 residues. Germline V gene sequence: CDR1 SGHDN, CDR2 FVKESK. With 4 bases removed from V and 4 bases from J, the gap between germline ends came to 11 bases.

J is TRBJ2-7 and V is TRBV5-8, with 12 bases matching TRBD2. CDR3 length: 16 amino acids. Germline trimming cut 3 bases from V and 2 bases from J; bases unmatched to any gene: 6. Germline CDR1 SGHTS, CDR2 YDEGEE. The DNA for the CDR3 is TGTGCCAGCAGCTCGGGACTAGCGGGCGTAACCTACGAGCAGTACTTC. Residues: CASSSGLAGVTYEQYF. Looking up the rest from reference TRBV5-8 and TRBJ2-7 gives the full variable domain: EAGVTQSPTHLIKTRGQQATLRCSPISGHTSVYWYQQALGLGLQFLLWYDEGEERNRGNFPPRFSGRQFPNYSSELNVNALELEDSALYLCASSSGLAGVTYEQYFGPGTRLTVT.

The V call is TRBV7-9, the J call TRBJ1-2; 7 bases match TRBD1. J lost 5 bases, V lost 2 bases, and 8 bases had no gene match. Germline assignment: CDR1 SEHNR and CDR2 FQNEAQ (reference sequence). This CDR3 has 15 residues. In DNA form, the CDR3 reads TGTGCCAGCAGCTTACGACAGGGAGTTGCGTATGGCTACACCTTC. It is translated as CASSLRQGVAYGYTF.

The chain uses TRBV5-1 and TRBJ2-2; TRBD2 matches 15 bases. The CDR3 contains 18 residues. V lost 3 bases, J lost 3 bases, and 6 bases stayed unmatched. CDR1 is SGHRS, CDR2 YFSETQ, per germline. CDR3 DNA: TGCGCCAGCAGCTCCGGGACTAGCGGGAGGAGGGACACCGGGGAGCTGTTTTTT. The encoded protein is CASSSGTSGRRDTGELFF.

This rearrangement joins TRBV7-9 to TRBJ2-2; possibly TRBD2 for D (6 bases). This CDR3 region has 15 residues. In germline, CDR1 is SEHNR, CDR2 FQNEAQ (reference sequence). Trimming cost V 10 bases and J 0 bases, with 15 bases left between them. The CDR3: CATTLGGANTGELFF. The CDR3 nucleotides read TGTGCCACTACCTTGGGAGGTGCGAACACCGGGGAGCTGTTTTTT.

A word on this clone: The same CDR3 is also encoded by other DNA sequences in this sample. The gene calls are TRBV27 and TRBJ1-2, with 7 bases aligning to TRBD1. Germline loops: CDR1 MNHEY, CDR2 SMNVEV (reference sequence). The junction had 13 bases not matched to a gene; V was cut back by 2 bases and J by 7 bases. The CDR3 length is 16 residues. The CDR3 DNA reads as TGTGCCAGCAGTTTAGAGGCGCGGCAGGGGGTAGGTGGCTACACCTTC. Translating gives CASSLEARQGVGGYTF.